Below, 27 T cell receptor beta chains from the same sample are listed, as sequenced in a study of blood T cell repertoires in COVID-19. Some clones are missing from TCRdb's copy, which holds only in-frame ones; the method was immunoSEQ multiplex PCR. The sample records about 65,000 clones, 83% being singletons. The sequenced sample consisted of peripheral blood. All receptors derive from a man aged 50-60 years with COVID-19, enrolled during active disease.

This clone is a singleton in its sample. The V gene is TRBV28, the J gene TRBJ2-7; 9 nucleotides match TRBD1. The CDR3 totals 15 residues. J was trimmed by 3 bases and V by 7 bases; bases with no gene match: 10. Germline-derived CDR1 and CDR2 are MDHEN and SYDVKM. DNA for the CDR3: TGTGCCAGCAACTATCCGGGACAGGGAGGCTACGAGCAGTACTTC. Protein: CASNYPGQGGYEQYF.

The J gene is TRBJ2-7, the V gene TRBV27; D remains ambiguous. Germline CDR1 is MNHEY and CDR2 is SMNVEV (reference sequence). CDR3 size: 15 residues. The V end was cut by 2 bases, the J end by 0 bases, with 11 bases between. The CDR3 reads CASSLLGHDSYEQYF. The CDR3 nucleotides read TGTGCCAGCAGTTTACTTGGGCACGACTCCTACGAGCAGTACTTC.

This clone was seen a single time. The chain combines TRBV7-2 with TRBJ2-1, with no clear D. V was pared by 5 bases and J by 0 bases, with 11 bases between. The CDR3 covers 15 residues. In germline, CDR1 is SGHTA, CDR2 FQGNSA. As DNA, the CDR3 is TGTGCCAGCAGCGAAGGCGGCGTCTCCTACAATGAGCAGTTCTTC. Amino acid sequence: CASSEGGVSYNEQFF.

The rearrangement links TRBV27 to TRBJ2-7; TRBD2 might be the D (5 bases). CDR3 length: 12 amino acids. Germline V gene sequence: CDR1 MNHEY, CDR2 SMNVEV (reference sequence). V dropped 5 bases and J dropped 7 bases, with 12 bases sitting between them. The CDR3 loop reads CASSPSTGEQYF. The CDR3 coding sequence is TGTGCCAGCAGTCCCTCAACGGGGGAGCAGTACTTC.

CDR3 DNA sequence: TGTGCCATCAGTGGAGAGATCCCTAACACTGAAGCTTTCTTT. As protein: CAISGEIPNTEAFF. The chain uses TRBV10-3 and TRBJ1-1, with D hard to call. The CDR3 has 14 residues. Per the germline V gene, CDR1 is ENHRY and CDR2 is SYGVKD. The V gene lost 4 bases and the J gene lost 2 bases, with 11 bases spanning the gap.

The chain links TRBV27 to TRBJ2-2; maybe TRBD2 (5 bases). This CDR3 spans 16 amino acids. The V gene lost 5 bases and the J gene lost 4 bases, with 17 bases spanning the gap. Germline CDR1 and CDR2: MNHEY and SMNVEV (reference sequence). The CDR3 region is CASSTLVGSGTGELFF. DNA of the CDR3: TGTGCCAGCAGTACCTTAGTGGGAAGCGGCACCGGGGAGCTGTTTTTT.

The chain links TRBV9 to TRBJ2-7; no reliable D call. CDR3 size: 12 residues. V was pared by 5 bases and J by 5 bases, with 11 bases between. CDR1 SGDLS and CDR2 YYNGEE come from the germline V gene. The CDR3, as DNA: TGTGCCAGCAGTCGTAGTACAGACGAGCAGTACTTC. Its translation is CASSRSTDEQYF.

The chain is built from TRBV7-9 and TRBJ2-3; 8 bases are a match to TRBD1. The CDR3 consists of 15 residues. After removal of 5 bases from V and 4 bases from J, the junction contained 8 bases not matched to a gene. The germline gives CDR1 SEHNR, CDR2 FQNEAQ (reference sequence). CDR3: CASSEKTGVADTQYF. The CDR3 DNA is TGTGCCAGCAGCGAAAAGACAGGGGTCGCAGATACGCAGTATTTT.

The rearrangement links TRBV11-1 to TRBJ2-3; perhaps TRBD2 as D (6 bases). The CDR3 covers 16 residues. V dropped 6 bases and J dropped 4 bases, with 20 bases sitting between them. Per germline, CDR1 SGHAT and CDR2 FQDESV (reference sequence). The DNA of the CDR3 is TGTGCCAGCAGTTCCAGCGGGCCTAGGGGTGCAGATACGCAGTATTTT. It specifies CASSSSGPRGADTQYF.

V gene TRBV9 combines with J gene TRBJ2-5; D might be TRBD1 (8 bases). The germline V gene encodes CDR1 SGDLS and CDR2 YYNGEE. The CDR3 length is 19 residues. V lost 0 bases to trimming and J lost 5 bases, with 26 bases between them. Here the CDR3 DNA reads TGTGCCAGCAGCGTAGAGTGGGAGGGCCGACAGGGGTGGTTGGAGACCCAGTACTTC. Its translation: CASSVEWEGRQGWLETQYF.

The gene calls are TRBV9 and TRBJ1-1; 8 bases are a match to TRBD1. CDR1 is SGDLS, CDR2 YYNGEE, per germline. The CDR3 runs 23 residues. J was trimmed by 1 base and V by 2 bases; bases with no gene match: 28. CDR3 nucleotide sequence: TGTGCCAGCAGCGTCCAAAGTCCTACTGTTGGACCTCAGGGGGCGATGAGGAACACTGAAGCTTTCTTT. Translated: CASSVQSPTVGPQGAMRNTEAFF. The complete variable domain, with remaining parts taken from reference TRBV9 and TRBJ1-1, reads DSGVTQTPKHLITATGQRVTLRCSPRSGDLSVYWYQQSLDQGLQFLIQYYNGEERAKGNILERFSAQQFPDLHSELNLSSLELGDSALYFCASSVQSPTVGPQGAMRNTEAFFGQGTRLTVV.

The J gene is TRBJ2-7, the V gene TRBV6-4; 8 positions agree with TRBD2. The V segment lost 8 bases and the J segment 6 bases; nucleotides outside the gene matches: 12. The CDR3 totals 14 residues. Germline-derived CDR1 and CDR2 are MRHNA and SNTAGT. This CDR3 is CASHYPGTRREQYF. CDR3 DNA sequence: TGTGCCAGCCACTACCCCGGGACTAGACGCGAGCAGTACTTC.

The chain couples TRBV7-8 to TRBJ2-3; the match to TRBD2 covers 12 bases. This CDR3 region has 17 residues. After removal of 1 base from V and 2 bases from J, the junction contained 4 bases not matched to a gene. Germline loops: CDR1 SGHVS, CDR2 FQNEAQ. CDR3 in DNA: TGTGCCAGCAGCTTAGTGGGGACTAGCGGGTCCACAGATACGCAGTATTTT. Encoded protein: CASSLVGTSGSTDTQYF.

The J gene is TRBJ1-1, the V gene TRBV18; TRBD1 aligns across 8 bases. This CDR3 has 13 residues. In germline, CDR1 is KGHSH, CDR2 LQKENI. J lost 8 bases, V lost 2 bases, and 4 bases had no gene match. The CDR3 bases are TGTGCCAGCTCACCAGGGAGGGACAGGGAAGCTTTCTTT. This gives the protein CASSPGRDREAFF.

The rearrangement links TRBV6-5 to TRBJ2-6; D unresolved. The V and J ends lost 6 bases and 2 bases respectively, with 8 bases between them. CDR1 and CDR2 from the germline V gene are MNHEY and SVGAGI. CDR3 size: 14 residues. CDR3 coding DNA: TGTGCCAGCAGCCAGGATGCTGGGGCCAACGTCCTGACTTTC. Translating gives CASSQDAGANVLTF.

As DNA, the CDR3 is TGCAGCGCAATAGCGGGAGGGGCAGATACGCAGTATTTT. Translation gives CSAIAGGADTQYF. V usage is TRBV29-1 and J usage is TRBJ2-3, with TRBD2 matching over 11 bases. CDR3 size: 13 residues. Unmatched junction bases numbered 4, after V lost 7 bases and J lost 4 bases. Germline V lookup: CDR1 SQVTM, CDR2 ANQGSEA.

The chain employs TRBV7-9 and TRBJ2-6, with unresolved D. CDR3 length: 15 residues. The V gene lost 1 base and the J gene lost 0 bases, with 4 bases spanning the gap. Germline assignment: CDR1 SEHNR and CDR2 FQNEAQ (reference sequence). DNA of the CDR3: TGTGCCAGCAGCTTAGACAGCTCTGGGGCCAACGTCCTGACTTTC. Translation gives CASSLDSSGANVLTF.

The J gene is TRBJ1-4, the V gene TRBV5-8; D unclear. CDR1 is SGHTS and CDR2 is YDEGEE in the germline V gene. This CDR3 is built from 16 residues. The germline V and J ends were trimmed by 2 bases and 0 bases, with 11 bases remaining between them. The CDR3 DNA reads TGTGCCAGCAGCTTTGTAGGCGGAGCAACTAATGAAAAACTGTTTTTT. Translation: CASSFVGGATNEKLFF.

The chain links TRBV4-3 to TRBJ2-2; 8 bases fit TRBD1. The length of the CDR3 is 16 residues. CDR1 and CDR2 (germline): LGHNA, YSLEER. Germline trimming cut 6 bases from V and 6 bases from J; bases unmatched to any gene: 12. CDR3 in DNA: TGCGCCAGCAGGGATGTCGACAGGGGAGGTGCCGGGGAGCTGTTTTTT. Translated, it gives CASRDVDRGGAGELFF.

The rearrangement joins TRBV5-6 to TRBJ2-2; 7 nucleotides agree with TRBD2. CDR3 size: 15 residues. Germline CDR1 is SGHDT and CDR2 is YYEEEE. Trimming cost V 4 bases and J 0 bases; bases outside gene matches: 3. The CDR3 here is CASSASGPNTGELFF. The CDR3 DNA is TGTGCCAGCAGCGCTAGCGGTCCGAACACCGGGGAGCTGTTTTTT.

The genes are TRBV19 and TRBJ1-5; 7 bases are a match to TRBD1. Germline values: CDR1 LNHDA, CDR2 SQIVND (reference sequence). Germline trimming cut 7 bases from V and 3 bases from J; bases unmatched to any gene: 9. CDR3 length: 15 residues. The CDR3 nucleotides are TGTGCCAGTACCTTAACCACAGGGGCCAATCAGCCCCAGCATTTT. Translating it yields CASTLTTGANQPQHF.

The count of this clone is one. The rearrangement joins TRBV2 to TRBJ1-5; 7 nucleotides line up with TRBD1. After removal of 6 bases from V and 0 bases from J, the junction contained 5 bases not matched to a gene. The CDR3 is 15 amino acids. Looked up from germline, CDR1 is SNHLY and CDR2 is FYNNEI. The CDR3 here is CASRKGQSSNQPQHF. The CDR3 nucleotides are TGTGCCAGCAGAAAGGGACAGTCTAGCAATCAGCCCCAGCATTTT.

This chain uses TRBV27 with TRBJ2-7; 12 bases match TRBD2. This CDR3 has 14 residues. Germline CDR1 reads MNHEY; CDR2 reads SMNVEV (reference sequence). V was clipped by 6 bases and J by 4 bases; unmatched bases: 4. The CDR3 region has the DNA TGTGCCAGCAGAACTAGCGGGAGGCGGTACGAGCAGTACTTC. This sequence encodes CASRTSGRRYEQYF.

This clone has just one count. J is TRBJ1-5 and V is TRBV5-5; tentatively, D is TRBD1 (6 bases). CDR3 size: 13 residues. Trimming shortened V by 4 bases and J by 5 bases, and 10 bases separated the two germline ends. In germline, CDR1 is SGHKS, CDR2 YYEKEE (reference sequence). The CDR3 DNA is TGTGCCAGCAGCGGGACACTAGATCAGCCCCAGCATTTT. This encodes CASSGTLDQPQHF.

This clone was recorded a few times. This chain joins TRBV28 and TRBJ1-2; D might be TRBD1 (6 bases). Between the trimmed V and J ends, which lost 5 bases and 5 bases, there was a span of 9 bases. Per the germline V gene, CDR1 is MDHEN and CDR2 is SYDVKM. The length of the CDR3 is 12 residues. CDR3 DNA: TGTGCCAGCAGTCCAAGGGGGTATGGCTACACCTTC. Translated: CASSPRGYGYTF.

The chain links TRBV4-1 to TRBJ2-4; D gene unclear. Trimming took 0 bases from V and 0 from J, leaving 9 bases between them. The CDR3 extends over 16 amino acids. Per germline, CDR1 MGHRA and CDR2 YSYEKL. The CDR3 nucleotides read TGCGCCAGCAGCCAAGATCTTGGCCTAGCCAAAAACATTCAGTACTTC. Translating it yields CASSQDLGLAKNIQYF.

The V and J genes are TRBV7-9 and TRBJ2-5; D gene unclear. V lost 6 bases, J lost 3 bases, and 5 bases lay in between. The CDR3 consists of 11 residues. Germline-derived CDR1 and CDR2 are SEHNR and FQNEAQ (reference sequence). DNA of the CDR3: TGTGCCAGCAGGATAGAAGAGACCCAGTACTTC. Protein product: CASRIEETQYF.